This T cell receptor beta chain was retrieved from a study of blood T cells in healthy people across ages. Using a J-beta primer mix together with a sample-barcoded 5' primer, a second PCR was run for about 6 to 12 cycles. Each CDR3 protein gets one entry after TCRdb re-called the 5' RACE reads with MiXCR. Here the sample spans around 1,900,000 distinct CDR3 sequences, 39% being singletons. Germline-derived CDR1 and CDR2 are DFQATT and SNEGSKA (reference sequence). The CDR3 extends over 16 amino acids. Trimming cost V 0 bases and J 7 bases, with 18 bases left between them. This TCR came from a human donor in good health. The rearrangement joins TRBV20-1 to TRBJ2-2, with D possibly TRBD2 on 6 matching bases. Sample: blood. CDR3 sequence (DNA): TGCAGTGCTAGAGAGGCGGGAACCCCGGAGGTCGGGGAGCTGTTTTTT. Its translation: CSAREAGTPEVGELFF.